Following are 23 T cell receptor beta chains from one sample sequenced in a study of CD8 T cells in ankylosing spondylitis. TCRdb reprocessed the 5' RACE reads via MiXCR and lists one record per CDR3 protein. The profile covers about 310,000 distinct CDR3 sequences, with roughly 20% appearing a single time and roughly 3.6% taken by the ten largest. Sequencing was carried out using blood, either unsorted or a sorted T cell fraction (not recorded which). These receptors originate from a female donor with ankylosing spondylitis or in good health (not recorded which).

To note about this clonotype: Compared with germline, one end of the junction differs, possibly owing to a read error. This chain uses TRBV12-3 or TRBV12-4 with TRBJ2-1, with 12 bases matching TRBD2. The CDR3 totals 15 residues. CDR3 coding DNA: TGTGTCAGCACCCCGGGACTAGCGGGTTACAATGAGCAGTTCTTC. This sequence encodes CVSTPGLAGYNEQFF.

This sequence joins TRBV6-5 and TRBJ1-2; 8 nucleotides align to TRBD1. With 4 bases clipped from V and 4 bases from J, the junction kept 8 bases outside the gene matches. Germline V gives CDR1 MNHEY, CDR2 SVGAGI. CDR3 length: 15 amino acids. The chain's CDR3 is CASSSDRERVYGYTF. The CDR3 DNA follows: TGTGCCAGCAGTTCGGACAGGGAACGGGTCTATGGCTACACCTTC.

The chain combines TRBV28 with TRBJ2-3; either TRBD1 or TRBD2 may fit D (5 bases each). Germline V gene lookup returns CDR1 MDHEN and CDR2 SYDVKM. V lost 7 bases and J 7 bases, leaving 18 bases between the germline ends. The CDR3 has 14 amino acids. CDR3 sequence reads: CASTSGRSRHTQYF. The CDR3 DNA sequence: TGTGCCAGCACCTCGGGGCGGTCCCGCCATACGCAGTATTTT.

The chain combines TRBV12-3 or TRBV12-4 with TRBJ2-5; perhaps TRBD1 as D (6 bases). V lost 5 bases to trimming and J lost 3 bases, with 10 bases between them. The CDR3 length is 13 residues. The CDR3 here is CASSDRSKETQYF. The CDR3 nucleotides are TGTGCCAGCAGTGACAGGAGTAAAGAGACCCAGTACTTC.

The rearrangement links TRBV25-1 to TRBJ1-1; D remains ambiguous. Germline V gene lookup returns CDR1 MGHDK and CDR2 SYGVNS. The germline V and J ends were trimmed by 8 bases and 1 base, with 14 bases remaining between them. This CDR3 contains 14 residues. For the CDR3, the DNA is TGTGCCAGCCTTAGTGGGGTGAGGAACACTGAAGCTTTCTTT. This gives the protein CASLSGVRNTEAFF.

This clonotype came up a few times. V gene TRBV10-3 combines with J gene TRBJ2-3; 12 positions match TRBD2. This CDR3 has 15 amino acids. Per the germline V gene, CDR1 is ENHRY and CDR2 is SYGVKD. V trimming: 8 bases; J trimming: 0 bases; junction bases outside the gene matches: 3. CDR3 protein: CAIGGTSGSTDTQYF. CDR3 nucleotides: TGTGCCATCGGGGGGACTAGCGGGAGCACAGATACGCAGTATTTT.

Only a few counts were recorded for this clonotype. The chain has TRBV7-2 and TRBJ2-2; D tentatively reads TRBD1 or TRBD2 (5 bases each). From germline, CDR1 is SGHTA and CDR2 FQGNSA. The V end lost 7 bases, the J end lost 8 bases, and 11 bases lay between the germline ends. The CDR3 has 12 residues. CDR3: CASTPWGGELFF. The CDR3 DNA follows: TGTGCCAGCACACCCTGGGGGGGGGAGCTGTTTTTT.

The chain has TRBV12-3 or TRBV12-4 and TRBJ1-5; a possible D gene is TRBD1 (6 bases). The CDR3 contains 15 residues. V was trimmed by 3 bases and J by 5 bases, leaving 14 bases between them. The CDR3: CASSFGRQAHQPQHF. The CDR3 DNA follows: TGTGCCAGCAGTTTTGGGCGACAGGCTCATCAGCCCCAGCATTTT.

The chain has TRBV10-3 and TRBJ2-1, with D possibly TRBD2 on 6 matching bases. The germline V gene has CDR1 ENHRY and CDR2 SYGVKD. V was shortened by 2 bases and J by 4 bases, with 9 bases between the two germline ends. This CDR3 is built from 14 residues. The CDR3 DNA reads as TGTGCCATCAGTGAGGCGGGGCTGTACAATGAGCAGTTCTTC. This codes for CAISEAGLYNEQFF.

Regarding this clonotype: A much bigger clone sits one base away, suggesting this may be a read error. The CDR3 sequence is CSVEPQGGTGEMFF. The CDR3 DNA sequence: TGCAGCGTTGAGCCCCAAGGGGGCACCGGGGAGATGTTTTTT. The chain combines TRBV29-1 with TRBJ2-2; 7 nucleotides line up with TRBD1. The CDR3 covers 14 residues. Germline V gene sequence: CDR1 SQVTM, CDR2 ANQGSEA.

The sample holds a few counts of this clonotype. Here the CDR3 DNA reads TGCGCCAGCAGCTTTGGGGACCATAATTCACCCCTCCACTTT. Translating it yields CASSFGDHNSPLHF. V and J are TRBV5-1 and TRBJ1-6; possibly TRBD1 for D (5 bases). The V gene lost 2 bases and the J gene lost 5 bases, with 8 bases spanning the gap. From germline, CDR1 is SGHRS and CDR2 YFSETQ. The CDR3 totals 14 residues.

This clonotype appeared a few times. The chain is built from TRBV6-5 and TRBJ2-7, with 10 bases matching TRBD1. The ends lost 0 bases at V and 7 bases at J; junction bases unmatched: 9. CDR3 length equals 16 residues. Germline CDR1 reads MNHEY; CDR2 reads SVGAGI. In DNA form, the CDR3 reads TGTGCCAGCAGTTACTCGAGTGGGACAGGGGTTCAGGAGCAGTACTTC. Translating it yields CASSYSSGTGVQEQYF.

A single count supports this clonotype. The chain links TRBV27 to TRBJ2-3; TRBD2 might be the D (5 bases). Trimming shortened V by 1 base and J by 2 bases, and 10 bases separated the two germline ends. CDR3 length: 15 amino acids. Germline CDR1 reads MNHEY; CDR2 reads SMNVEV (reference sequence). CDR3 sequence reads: CASSLYRGLTDTQYF. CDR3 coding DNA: TGTGCCAGCAGTTTATATAGAGGGCTCACAGATACGCAGTATTTT.

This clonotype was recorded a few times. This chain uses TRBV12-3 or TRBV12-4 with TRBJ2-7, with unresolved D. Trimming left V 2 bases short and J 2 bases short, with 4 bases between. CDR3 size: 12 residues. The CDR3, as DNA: TGTGCCAGCAGTTTAAGCGCCTACGAGCAGTACTTC. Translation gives CASSLSAYEQYF.

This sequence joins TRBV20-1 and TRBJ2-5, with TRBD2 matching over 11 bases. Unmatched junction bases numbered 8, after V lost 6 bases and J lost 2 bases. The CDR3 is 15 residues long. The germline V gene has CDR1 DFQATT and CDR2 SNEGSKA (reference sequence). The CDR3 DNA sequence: TGCAGTGCAACACTAGCGGGAGTCCAACAAGAGACCCAGTACTTC. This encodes CSATLAGVQQETQYF.

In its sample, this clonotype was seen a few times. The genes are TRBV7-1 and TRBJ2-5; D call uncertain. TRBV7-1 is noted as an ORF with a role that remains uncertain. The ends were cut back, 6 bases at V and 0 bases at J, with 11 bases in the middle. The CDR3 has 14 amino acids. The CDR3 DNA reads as TGTGCCAGCAGGAAGTGGGGAAACCAAGAGACCCAGTACTTC. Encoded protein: CASRKWGNQETQYF.

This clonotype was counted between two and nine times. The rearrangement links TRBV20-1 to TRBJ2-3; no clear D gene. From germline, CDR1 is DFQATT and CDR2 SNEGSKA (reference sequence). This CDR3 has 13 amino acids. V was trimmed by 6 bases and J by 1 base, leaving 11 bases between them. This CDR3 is CSAPGAGTDTQYF. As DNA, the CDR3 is TGCAGTGCACCGGGCGCTGGCACAGATACGCAGTATTTT.

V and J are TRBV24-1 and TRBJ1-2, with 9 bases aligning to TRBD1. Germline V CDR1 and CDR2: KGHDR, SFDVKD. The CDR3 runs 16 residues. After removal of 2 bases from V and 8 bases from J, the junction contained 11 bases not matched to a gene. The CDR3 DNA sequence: TGTGCCACCAGTGATTGGCCTACTGACAGGGGGGAAGGCTACACCTTC. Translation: CATSDWPTDRGEGYTF.

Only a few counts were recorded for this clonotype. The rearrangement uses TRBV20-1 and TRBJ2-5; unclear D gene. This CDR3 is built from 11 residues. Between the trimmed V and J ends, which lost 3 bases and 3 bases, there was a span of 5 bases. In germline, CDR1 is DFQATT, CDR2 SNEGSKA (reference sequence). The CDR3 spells CSASREETQYF. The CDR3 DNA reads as TGCAGTGCTAGTCGCGAAGAGACCCAGTACTTC.

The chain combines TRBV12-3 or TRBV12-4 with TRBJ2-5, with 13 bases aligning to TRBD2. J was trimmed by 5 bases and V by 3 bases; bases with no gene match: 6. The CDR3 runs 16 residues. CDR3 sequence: CASSLGGTSGMETQYF. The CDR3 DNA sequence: TGTGCCAGCAGTTTGGGGGGGACTAGCGGGATGGAGACCCAGTACTTC.

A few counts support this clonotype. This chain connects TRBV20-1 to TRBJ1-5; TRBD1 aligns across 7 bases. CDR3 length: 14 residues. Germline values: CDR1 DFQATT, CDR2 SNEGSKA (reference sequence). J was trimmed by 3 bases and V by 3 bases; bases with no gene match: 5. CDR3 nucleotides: TGCAGTGCTAGTTTCGACAGGGTCAATCAGCCCCAGCATTTT. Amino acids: CSASFDRVNQPQHF.

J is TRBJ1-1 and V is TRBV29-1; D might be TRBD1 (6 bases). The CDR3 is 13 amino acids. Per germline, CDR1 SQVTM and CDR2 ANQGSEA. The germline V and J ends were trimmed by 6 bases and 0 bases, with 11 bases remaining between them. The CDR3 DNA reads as TGCAGCGTCCAGGGACAAATGAACACTGAAGCTTTCTTT. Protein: CSVQGQMNTEAFF.

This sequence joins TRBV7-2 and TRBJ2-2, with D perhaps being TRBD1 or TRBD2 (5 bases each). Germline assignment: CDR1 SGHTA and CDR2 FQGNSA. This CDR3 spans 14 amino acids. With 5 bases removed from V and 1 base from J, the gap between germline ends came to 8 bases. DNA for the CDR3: TGTGCCAGCAGCGAGGGGTTGAACACCGGGGAGCTGTTTTTT. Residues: CASSEGLNTGELFF.